The 10 T cell receptor beta chains below were found in one sample sequenced in a study of blood T cell repertoires in COVID-19. The protocol was immunoSEQ multiplex PCR, while the TCRdb copy is restricted to in-frame clones and leaves out a portion. The sample has about 380,000 clones; more than 65% are singletons. The sequencing input was peripheral blood. The receptors originated from a human donor with acute or convalescent COVID-19. The donor label of this sample is uncertain.

The CDR3 loop is CASDRGRTGLNTEAFF. The CDR3 DNA follows: TGTGCCAGCGACAGGGGGCGAACCGGACTGAACACTGAAGCTTTCTTT. The chain joins TRBV2 to TRBJ1-1, with 10 bases that match TRBD1. The V gene end was trimmed by 8 bases and the J gene end by 0 bases; junction bases not matched to a gene: 9. The CDR3 contains 16 residues. Germline V gene data show CDR1 as SNHLY and CDR2 as FYNNEI.

This chain joins TRBV6-2 or TRBV6-3 and TRBJ1-5, with 7 positions matching TRBD1. Germline assignment: CDR1 MNHEY and CDR2 SVGEGT. Trimming at V came to 1 base and at J to 6 bases, leaving 6 bases not matched to a gene. This CDR3 is built from 15 residues. The CDR3 DNA follows: TGTGCCAGCAGTTACTACCAGGGGGTGTCTCAGCCCCAGCATTTT. Amino acid sequence: CASSYYQGVSQPQHF.

This clone has just a few counts. The CDR3 nucleotides are TGTGCCAGCAGCATCGGGTCTTCGCGTGAAAAACTGTTTTTT. This encodes CASSIGSSREKLFF. This chain joins TRBV7-9 and TRBJ1-4; the D is unclear. V was cut by 5 bases and J by 7 bases, with 14 bases left in between. CDR3 length: 14 residues. CDR1 is SEHNR and CDR2 is FQNEAQ in the germline V gene (reference sequence).

Turning to this clone: The identical CDR3 is also encoded by other nucleotide sequences in the sample. V and J are TRBV5-6 and TRBJ1-1; the D gene is possibly TRBD1 (6 bases). CDR1 and CDR2 from the germline V gene are SGHDT and YYEEEE. This CDR3 has 14 residues. Trimming left V 0 bases short and J 0 bases short, with 6 bases between. The CDR3 sequence: CASSLGQVNTEAFF. CDR3 DNA sequence: TGTGCCAGCAGCTTGGGACAGGTGAACACTGAAGCTTTCTTT.

This clone was recorded a few times. The J gene is TRBJ1-5, the V gene TRBV7-6; D is undetermined. Looked up from germline, CDR1 is SGHVS and CDR2 is FNYEAQ. Trimming cost V 1 base and J 2 bases, with 12 bases left between them. The CDR3 is 16 amino acids. CDR3 in DNA: TGTGCCAGCAGCTTAGAATTGGGAGGACGCAATCAGCCCCAGCATTTT. Protein product: CASSLELGGRNQPQHF.

The chain recombines TRBV3-1 (or the pseudogene TRBV3-2) with TRBJ2-1; 7 nucleotides match TRBD1. The ends lost 1 base at V and 7 bases at J; junction bases unmatched: 13. Germline V gene sequence: CDR1 LGHDT, CDR2 YNNKEL (reference sequence). The CDR3 extends over 17 amino acids. CDR3 residues: CASSQGRIGTAWNEQFF. In DNA form, the CDR3 reads TGTGCCAGCAGCCAAGGACGGATTGGGACAGCCTGGAATGAGCAGTTCTTC.

The chain couples TRBV3-1 (or the pseudogene TRBV3-2) to TRBJ2-7; 9 nucleotides agree with TRBD2. Losses at the gene ends were 4 bases for V and 0 bases for J; bases not matched to a gene: 4. Germline V CDR1 and CDR2: LGHDT, YNNKEL (reference sequence). The CDR3 is made up of 15 amino acids. DNA for the CDR3: TGTGCCAGCAGCCCGGCGGGGGGGAGCTCCTACGAGCAGTACTTC. Its protein is CASSPAGGSSYEQYF.

This chain uses TRBV18 with TRBJ1-1; 8 positions agree with TRBD1. CDR3 length: 16 residues. V lost 1 base, J lost 2 bases, and 6 bases stayed unmatched. The germline gives CDR1 KGHSH, CDR2 LQKENI. The CDR3 is CASSPRQGALNTEAFF. In DNA form, the CDR3 reads TGTGCCAGCTCACCACGGCAGGGGGCCCTTAACACTGAAGCTTTCTTT.

The chain uses TRBV7-9 and TRBJ2-5; D not resolved. The CDR3 length is 15 residues. CDR1 is SEHNR and CDR2 is FQNEAQ in the germline V gene (reference sequence). Trimming removed 2 bases at V and 2 bases at J, with 12 bases between. CDR3 amino acids: CASSLTNGRQETQYF. The CDR3 DNA reads as TGTGCCAGCAGCTTAACTAACGGTAGACAAGAGACCCAGTACTTC.

This clone occurred once. J is TRBJ2-3 and V is TRBV29-1, with 10 bases lining up with TRBD2. CDR3 length: 15 amino acids. Trimming at V came to 8 bases and at J to 3 bases, leaving 11 bases not matched to a gene. Germline V gives CDR1 SQVTM, CDR2 ANQGSEA. The CDR3, as DNA: TGCAGCACCTCCCGTAGCGGGGGGCCGACAGATACGCAGTATTTT. It codes for CSTSRSGGPTDTQYF.